In its sample, the clone carrying this T cell receptor beta chain was seen a few times. This sample was taken from a study of response to subunit inactivated influenza vaccine. TCRdb ran MiXCR on the RT-PCR reads and lists one entry per CDR3 protein. The sample lists about 620,000 distinct CDR3 sequences, approximately 11% occurring once. The sample was also reused in another study, on T cells expressing NK-cell markers. That source reports: TCR beta cDNA was made by 5'RACE template switching with UMIs.

This receptor was taken from a man aged 50-60 years who received an inactivated influenza vaccine. This sample comprised PBMCs from blood, obtained on the day of vaccination.

CDR3 protein: CASSLAIGGPSTDTQYF. The CDR3 coding sequence is TGTGCCAGCAGCTTAGCGATAGGAGGCCCCAGCACAGATACGCAGTATTTT. J is TRBJ2-3 and V is TRBV7-9; TRBD2 is a possible D gene (5 bases). V lost 0 bases, J lost 0 bases, and 13 bases lay in between. This CDR3 has 17 amino acids. Germline V CDR1 and CDR2: SEHNR, FQNEAQ (reference sequence).